Listed below are T cell receptor beta chains from one sample, sequenced in a study of cytomegalovirus exposure and HLA in healthy donors. Generated by immunoSEQ multiplex PCR, the TCRdb table keeps only in-frame clones and is missing some. The repertoire holds under 200,000 clones, with about four fifths as singletons. Sequencing used PBMCs. Receptor source: a woman under 40 in good health and CMV-seropositive. CDR3s include the opening cysteine and the closing phenylalanine or tryptophan.

j_call	v_call	cdr3_aa
TRBJ2-2	TRBV5-6	CASSSTGRNSQITGELFF
TRBJ1-2	TRBV5-4	CASSLPMEGCTF
TRBJ1-4	TRBV2	CASKGFDEKLFF
TRBJ2-5	TRBV10-1	CASSPATNLETQYF
TRBJ2-1	TRBV27	CASTVLPLAVNVNEQFF
TRBJ2-7	TRBV11-2	CASSFFPQLYEQYF
TRBJ2-7	TRBV7-9	CASSLGRAGFEQYF
TRBJ2-1	TRBV10-1	CASSVLTSGGAMNEQFF
TRBJ1-5	TRBV7-2	CASSLKNQPQHF
TRBJ2-1	TRBV10-2	CASRIAQNNYNEQFF